Presented here are 4 T cell receptor beta chains from one specimen sequenced in a study of cytomegalovirus exposure and HLA in healthy donors. Data came from immunoSEQ multiplex PCR; TCRdb stores just in-frame clones and leaves some out. The top ten clones hold about 5.2% of a sample with tens of thousands of clones, over 90% of them seen once. Material for sequencing was PBMCs. These receptors were obtained from a man aged 18 to 30 in good health and CMV-seropositive.

The chain uses TRBV2 and TRBJ1-2; 7 nucleotides agree with TRBD1. V was pared by 6 bases and J by 2 bases, with 9 bases of the junction left unmatched. The CDR3 is made up of 15 amino acids. Germline V lookup: CDR1 SNHLY, CDR2 FYNNEI. Here the CDR3 DNA reads TGTGCCAGCAGGACACCGGGACAGATGAACTATGGCTACACCTTC. Protein product: CASRTPGQMNYGYTF.

The V gene is TRBV30, the J gene TRBJ1-3; 8 bases line up with TRBD1. With 5 bases clipped from V and 8 bases from J, the junction kept 11 bases outside the gene matches. Germline V gene lookup returns CDR1 GTSNPN and CDR2 SVGIG (reference sequence). The length of the CDR3 is 14 residues. CDR3 in amino acids: CAWRDRLPEDTIYF. The CDR3 nucleotides read TGTGCCTGGCGGGACAGGCTCCCTGAGGACACCATATATTTT.

The rearrangement links TRBV5-6 to TRBJ2-5; maybe TRBD2 (6 bases). V lost 2 bases and J 1 base, leaving 9 bases between the germline ends. CDR3 length equals 14 residues. Germline CDR1 and CDR2: SGHDT and YYEEEE. The CDR3 region is CASSFVGGQETQYF. The CDR3 DNA is TGTGCCAGCAGCTTCGTCGGGGGCCAAGAGACCCAGTACTTC.

In its sample, this clone was seen once. The chain has TRBV27 and TRBJ2-5, with TRBD1 identical over 10 bases. This CDR3 has 13 residues. Per germline, CDR1 MNHEY and CDR2 SMNVEV (reference sequence). V lost 7 bases to trimming and J lost 5 bases; unmatched junction nucleotides: 4. In nucleotides, the CDR3 is TGTGCCAGCACGACAGGGGGCCGGGAGACCCAGTACTTC. Its protein is CASTTGGRETQYF.